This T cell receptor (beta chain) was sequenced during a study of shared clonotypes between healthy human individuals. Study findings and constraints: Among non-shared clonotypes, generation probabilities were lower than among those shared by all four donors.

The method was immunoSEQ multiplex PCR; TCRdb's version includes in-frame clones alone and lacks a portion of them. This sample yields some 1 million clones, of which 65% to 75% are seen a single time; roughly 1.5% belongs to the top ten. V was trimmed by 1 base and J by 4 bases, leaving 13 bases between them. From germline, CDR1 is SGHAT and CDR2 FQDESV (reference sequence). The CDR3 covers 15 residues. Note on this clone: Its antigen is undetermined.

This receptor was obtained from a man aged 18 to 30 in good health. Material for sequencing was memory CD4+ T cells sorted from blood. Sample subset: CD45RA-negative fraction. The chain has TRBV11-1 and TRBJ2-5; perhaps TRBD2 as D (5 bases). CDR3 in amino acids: CASSLGETPLETQYF. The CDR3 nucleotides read TGTGCCAGCAGCTTAGGGGAGACTCCCCTAGAGACCCAGTACTTC.